Listed here are 30 T cell receptor beta chains from one sample, sequenced in a study of early T cells in non-severe SARS-CoV-2 infection. TCRdb itself ran the 5' RACE reads through MiXCR, one entry per CDR3 protein. The data hold some 61,000 distinct CDR3 sequences, with less than 15% observed a single time. The sequencing input was whole blood. The receptors were sampled from an adult who was a healthcare worker with PCR-confirmed SARS-CoV-2 infection or an uninfected control (not recorded which).

The gene calls are TRBV20-1 and TRBJ2-7; D is possibly TRBD1 (5 bases). In germline, CDR1 is DFQATT, CDR2 SNEGSKA (reference sequence). Between the trimmed V and J ends, which lost 3 bases and 2 bases, there was a span of 14 bases. CDR3 size: 14 residues. CDR3 loop: CSARPRQLPYEQYF. The CDR3 bases are TGCAGTGCTAGGCCCAGACAGCTCCCCTACGAGCAGTACTTC.

The V and J genes are TRBV7-2 and TRBJ2-1; D might be TRBD2 (6 bases). V was cut by 5 bases and J by 6 bases, with 11 bases left in between. The germline gives CDR1 SGHTA, CDR2 FQGNSA. CDR3 length equals 13 residues. CDR3: CASSLDYRNEQFF. CDR3 DNA: TGTGCCAGCAGCCTGGACTACCGCAATGAGCAGTTCTTC.

This clonotype was counted at least ten times. V gene TRBV6-1 combines with J gene TRBJ1-2; D possibly corresponds to TRBD1 (5 bases). Trimming left V 5 bases short and J 5 bases short, with 18 bases between. Germline V gene lookup returns CDR1 MNHNS and CDR2 SASEGT. There are 15 residues in the CDR3. CDR3 region: CASSTERSGTYGYTF. DNA for the CDR3: TGTGCCAGCAGTACCGAGAGGTCGGGGACTTATGGCTACACCTTC.

The genes are TRBV25-1 and TRBJ2-6; D ambiguous. Trimming removed 10 bases at V and 2 bases at J, with 3 bases between. Germline V CDR1 and CDR2: MGHDK, SYGVNS. The CDR3 consists of 11 residues. The CDR3: CATAGANVLTF. The CDR3 DNA is TGTGCCACGGCTGGGGCCAACGTCCTGACTTTC.

The sample holds a few counts of this clonotype. The V gene is TRBV28, the J gene TRBJ2-2; unclear D gene. In germline, CDR1 is MDHEN, CDR2 SYDVKM. V lost 6 bases and J 6 bases, leaving 5 bases between the germline ends. The CDR3 spans 11 residues. CDR3: CASRRPGELFF. The CDR3 DNA follows: TGTGCCAGCAGACGTCCCGGGGAGCTGTTTTTT. Combining the CDR3 with reference TRBV28 and TRBJ2-2 gives the whole variable domain DVKVTQSSRYLVKRTGEKVFLECVQDMDHENMFWYRQDPGLGLRLIYFSYDVKMKEKGDIPEGYSVSREKKERFSLILESASTNQTSMYLCASRRPGELFFGEGSRLTVL.

This clonotype has a count of ten or more. This chain uses TRBV10-3 with TRBJ2-2; TRBD2 is a possible D gene (5 bases). The V and J ends lost 7 bases and 0 bases respectively, with 9 bases between them. The CDR3 extends over 14 amino acids. Germline CDR1 is ENHRY and CDR2 is SYGVKD. The DNA of the CDR3 is TGTGCCATCAATCGGACTCCGAACACCGGGGAGCTGTTTTTT. Translated, it gives CAINRTPNTGELFF.

The chain couples TRBV29-1 to TRBJ2-3, with D possibly being TRBD2 (5 bases). Germline V gives CDR1 SQVTM, CDR2 ANQGSEA. V shed 5 bases and J shed 11 bases, with 11 bases lying between them. The CDR3 loop spans 10 amino acids. CDR3 in amino acids: CSVSNGEQYF. The CDR3 DNA sequence: TGCAGCGTTAGCAACGGGGAGCAGTATTTT.

This clonotype has just a few counts. The V gene is TRBV6-5, the J gene TRBJ2-7; tentative D call: TRBD1 (6 bases). Germline assignment: CDR1 MNHEY and CDR2 SVGAGI. V was shortened by 6 bases and J by 2 bases, with 23 bases between the two germline ends. The CDR3 has 17 amino acids. This chain's CDR3 is CASSRTLLQGRTYEQYF. CDR3 coding DNA: TGTGCCAGCAGCCGGACCTTACTTCAGGGGCGAACCTACGAGCAGTACTTC.

In its sample, this clonotype was seen a few times. The J gene is TRBJ1-4, the V gene TRBV5-1, with 8 bases aligning to TRBD1. Germline V CDR1 and CDR2: SGHRS, YFSETQ. The CDR3 is made up of 15 amino acids. V shed 4 bases and J 5 bases; nucleotides not matched to a gene: 7. The CDR3 DNA sequence: TGCGCCAGCAGCGGAGGGACAGGTGCCAATGAAAAACTGTTTTTT. This encodes CASSGGTGANEKLFF.

The V and J genes are TRBV28 and TRBJ2-3; D is undetermined. Germline assignment: CDR1 MDHEN and CDR2 SYDVKM. Trimming shortened V by 5 bases and J by 2 bases, and 11 bases separated the two germline ends. This CDR3 has 14 amino acids. CDR3 nucleotides: TGTGCCAGCAGTCCGGGCACAAACACAGATACGCAGTATTTT. This sequence encodes CASSPGTNTDTQYF.

Many counts were recorded for this clonotype. The rearrangement links TRBV20-1 to TRBJ2-1, with 7 bases identical to TRBD1. The germline gives CDR1 DFQATT, CDR2 SNEGSKA (reference sequence). This CDR3 has 15 amino acids. Losses at the gene ends were 1 base for V and 5 bases for J; bases not matched to a gene: 8. Here the CDR3 DNA reads TGCAGTGCTAGAGGGATGGGACAGAACAACAATGAGCAGTTCTTC. It specifies CSARGMGQNNNEQFF.

V and J are TRBV11-2 and TRBJ2-3; D remains unclear. Trimming stripped 6 bases from V and 0 bases from J, with 7 bases between. Germline V gives CDR1 SGHAT, CDR2 FQNNGV. The CDR3 has 13 amino acids. CDR3 sequence: CASSRYSTDTQYF. CDR3 DNA: TGTGCCAGCAGTCGATATAGCACAGATACGCAGTATTTT. The whole variable domain, filled in from reference TRBV11-2 and TRBJ2-3, reads EAGVAQSPRYKIIEKRQSVAFWCNPISGHATLYWYQQILGQGPKLLIQFQNNGVVDDSQLPKDRFSAERLKGVDSTLKIQPAKLEDSAVYLCASSRYSTDTQYFGPGTRLTVL.

This clonotype has ten or more counts. The V call is TRBV12-3 or TRBV12-4, the J call TRBJ2-7; no firm D call. CDR3 length: 15 amino acids. V gave up 3 bases and J gave up 11 bases, with 23 bases separating them. The CDR3 here is CASSLQLGLRLVKYF. The CDR3 nucleotides read TGTGCCAGCAGTTTGCAATTAGGCCTGCGGTTGGTAAAGTACTTC.

This chain links TRBV20-1 with TRBJ2-1, with 10 bases that match TRBD2. Trimming removed 3 bases from V and 3 bases from J; junction bases left unmatched: 5. Germline V CDR1 and CDR2: DFQATT, SNEGSKA (reference sequence). The CDR3 covers 15 residues. The CDR3 nucleotides are TGCAGTGCTAGGGCTAGCGGGAGCTACTACAATGAGCAGTTCTTC. It codes for CSARASGSYYNEQFF.

This clonotype has ten or more counts. This rearrangement joins TRBV29-1 to TRBJ1-2; D not certain. Germline V CDR1 and CDR2: SQVTM, ANQGSEA. Trimming removed 4 bases from V and 0 bases from J, with 9 bases in between. This CDR3 region has 13 residues. For the CDR3, the DNA is TGCAGCGTTGGTGGCGGACCTAACTATGGCTACACCTTC. Encoded protein: CSVGGGPNYGYTF. Full variable domain (remainder filled in from reference TRBV29-1 and TRBJ1-2): SAVISQKPSRDICQRGTSLTIQCQVDSQVTMMFWYRQQPGQSLTLIATANQGSEATYESGFVIDKFPISRPNLTFSTLTVSNMSPEDSSIYLCSVGGGPNYGYTFGSGTRLTVV.

This clonotype was counted only a few times. The J gene is TRBJ2-1, the V gene TRBV10-1, with TRBD2 identical over 11 bases. CDR3 length equals 15 residues. Germline assignment: CDR1 WNHNN and CDR2 SYGVQD (reference sequence). After removal of 3 bases from V and 8 bases from J, the junction contained 6 bases not matched to a gene. CDR3 in amino acids: CASSESLAGGDEQFF. DNA for the CDR3: TGCGCCAGCAGTGAATCGCTAGCGGGAGGCGATGAGCAGTTCTTC.

This clonotype was observed at least ten times. The chain employs TRBV29-1 and TRBJ2-3; D perhaps matches TRBD1 (6 bases). From germline, CDR1 is SQVTM and CDR2 ANQGSEA. V gave up 1 base and J gave up 5 bases, with 16 bases separating them. The CDR3 loop spans 15 amino acids. The CDR3 spells CSVEGQSGEIDTQYF. The CDR3 nucleotides read TGCAGCGTTGAAGGCCAGTCAGGGGAAATAGATACGCAGTATTTT.

The chain combines TRBV28 with TRBJ2-4; TRBD2 agrees at 8 bases. The CDR3 is 15 amino acids. V gave up 6 bases and J gave up 1 base; unmatched junction bases: 5. Germline CDR1 is MDHEN and CDR2 is SYDVKM. CDR3 in amino acids: CASRPGGMAKNIQYF. The CDR3 bases are TGTGCCAGCAGACCGGGGGGGATGGCCAAAAACATTCAGTACTTC.

This clonotype has just a few counts. The chain uses TRBV7-2 and TRBJ2-1, with D perhaps TRBD1 (6 bases). Germline values: CDR1 SGHTA, CDR2 FQGNSA. The germline V and J ends were trimmed by 4 bases and 6 bases, with 19 bases remaining between them. The CDR3 has 16 amino acids. In nucleotides, the CDR3 is TGTGCCAGCAGCTCACAGGGAAGATTACGGCCCAATGAGCAGTTCTTC. This encodes CASSSQGRLRPNEQFF.

This sequence joins TRBV28 and TRBJ1-5; 9 bases line up with TRBD1. Germline-derived CDR1 and CDR2 are MDHEN and SYDVKM. Unmatched junction bases numbered 9, after V lost 6 bases and J lost 6 bases. This CDR3 contains 15 residues. CDR3 residues: CASSPGTGQTQPQHF. The CDR3, as DNA: TGTGCCAGCAGCCCCGGGACAGGGCAGACTCAGCCCCAGCATTTT.

This clonotype was seen many times. The chain is built from TRBV29-1 and TRBJ2-1, with D possibly matching TRBD2 (6 bases). The CDR3 is 15 amino acids. V was shortened by 4 bases and J by 7 bases, with 20 bases between the two germline ends. CDR1 and CDR2 (germline): SQVTM, ANQGSEA. CDR3 nucleotides: TGCAGCGTTGGGGGAGGAGGGGTAAGGCGGAATGAGCAGTTCTTC. The encoded protein is CSVGGGGVRRNEQFF.

This chain connects TRBV12-3 or TRBV12-4 to TRBJ2-7; 9 positions match TRBD1. J gave up 5 bases and V 4 bases, and 6 bases lay outside the gene matches. This CDR3 region has 14 residues. The CDR3 region has the DNA TGTGCCAGCAGTTGGGGGACAGGGTCCCACGAGCAGTACTTC. Translated: CASSWGTGSHEQYF.

The chain carries TRBV5-1 and TRBJ1-6; 10 nucleotides align to TRBD1. Germline-derived CDR1 and CDR2 are SGHRS and YFSETQ. V shed 4 bases, J shed 10 bases, and the junction held 5 bases outside the gene matches. The CDR3 extends over 14 amino acids. This CDR3 reads CASSPDRGSSPLHF. DNA of the CDR3: TGCGCCAGCAGCCCGGACAGGGGGAGCTCACCCCTCCACTTT.

The V and J genes are TRBV5-1 and TRBJ2-5, with D unresolved. V lost 6 bases and J 0 bases, leaving 9 bases between the germline ends. The CDR3 spans 13 residues. Germline V gene lookup returns CDR1 SGHRS and CDR2 YFSETQ. The CDR3 nucleotides read TGCGCCAGCACCCCATCGTACCAAGAGACCCAGTACTTC. It translates to CASTPSYQETQYF.

The sample holds a few counts of this clonotype. The rearrangement uses TRBV11-2 and TRBJ2-3; 13 bases fit TRBD2. The ends lost 4 bases at V and 6 bases at J; junction bases unmatched: 7. The CDR3 is made up of 16 amino acids. Germline V gene lookup returns CDR1 SGHAT and CDR2 FQNNGV. As DNA, the CDR3 is TGTGCCAGCAGCTCCGGGACTAGCGGGACGGGGGATACGCAGTATTTT. This gives the protein CASSSGTSGTGDTQYF.

This clonotype has at least ten counts. The rearrangement joins TRBV12-3 or TRBV12-4 to TRBJ2-3; D remains unclear. V was trimmed by 3 bases and J by 5 bases, leaving 12 bases between them. This CDR3 has 14 amino acids. CDR3 nucleotides: TGTGCCAGCAGTTTCCGCGTCGCTGAAGATACGCAGTATTTT. It yields the protein CASSFRVAEDTQYF.

This clonotype appeared a few times. The CDR3 nucleotides read TGCAGCGTTGAAGGGGGGCGGGGACCCACAGATACGCAGTATTTT. It specifies CSVEGGRGPTDTQYF. The chain uses TRBV29-1 and TRBJ2-3; D might be TRBD1 or TRBD2, each matching 6 bases. The V and J ends lost 1 base and 2 bases respectively, with 13 bases between them. Germline CDR1 reads SQVTM; CDR2 reads ANQGSEA. The CDR3 contains 15 residues.

This clonotype was counted many times. The V gene is TRBV4-2, the J gene TRBJ2-3; possibly TRBD1 or TRBD2 for D (6 bases each). The germline V gene has CDR1 LGHNA and CDR2 YNFKEQ. The CDR3 consists of 16 residues. V lost 0 bases and J lost 3, with 13 bases in between. CDR3 DNA: TGTGCCAGCAGCCAAGATCGGGGGCTAGCGACAGATACGCAGTATTTT. Amino acids: CASSQDRGLATDTQYF.

This chain uses TRBV28 with TRBJ1-1, with D unclear. Germline V gene sequence: CDR1 MDHEN, CDR2 SYDVKM. Between the trimmed V and J ends, which lost 3 bases and 1 base, there was a span of 9 bases. This CDR3 comprises 14 residues. The CDR3 DNA sequence: TGTGCCAGCAGTTTGGCCGGCGAGAACACTGAAGCTTTCTTT. It yields the protein CASSLAGENTEAFF.

This clonotype showed up many times. The chain has TRBV20-1 and TRBJ1-1; perhaps TRBD1 as D (6 bases). CDR1 and CDR2 from the germline V gene are DFQATT and SNEGSKA (reference sequence). V dropped 6 bases and J dropped 1 base, with 12 bases sitting between them. The CDR3 runs to 13 residues. The CDR3 sequence: CSALGTTNTEAFF. The DNA of the CDR3 is TGCAGTGCCCTAGGGACAACGAACACTGAAGCTTTCTTT.